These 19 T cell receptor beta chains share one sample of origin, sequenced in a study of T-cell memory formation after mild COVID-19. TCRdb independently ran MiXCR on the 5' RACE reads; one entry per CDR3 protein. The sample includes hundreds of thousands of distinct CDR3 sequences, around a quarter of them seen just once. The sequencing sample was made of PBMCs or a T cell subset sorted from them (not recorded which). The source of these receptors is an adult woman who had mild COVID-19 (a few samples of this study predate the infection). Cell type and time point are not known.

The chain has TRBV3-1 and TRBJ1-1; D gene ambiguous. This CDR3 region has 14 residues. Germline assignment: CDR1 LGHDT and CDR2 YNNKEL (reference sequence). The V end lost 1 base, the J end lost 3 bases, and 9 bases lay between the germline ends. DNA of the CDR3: TGTGCCAGCAGCCAAGTGGAAGCATACACTGAAGCTTTCTTT. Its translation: CASSQVEAYTEAFF.

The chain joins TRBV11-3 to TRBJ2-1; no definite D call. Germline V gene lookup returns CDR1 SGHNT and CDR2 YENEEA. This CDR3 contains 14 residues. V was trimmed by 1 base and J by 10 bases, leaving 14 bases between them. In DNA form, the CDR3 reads TGTGCCAGCAGCTTAGTGTCGAGTGATAGCGAGCAGTTCTTC. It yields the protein CASSLVSSDSEQFF.

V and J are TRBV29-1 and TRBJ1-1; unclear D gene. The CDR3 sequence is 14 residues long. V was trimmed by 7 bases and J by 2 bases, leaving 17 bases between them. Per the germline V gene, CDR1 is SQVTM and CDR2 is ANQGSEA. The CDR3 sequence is CSAGPTTYNTEAFF. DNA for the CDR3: TGCAGCGCCGGCCCGACAACCTACAACACTGAAGCTTTCTTT.

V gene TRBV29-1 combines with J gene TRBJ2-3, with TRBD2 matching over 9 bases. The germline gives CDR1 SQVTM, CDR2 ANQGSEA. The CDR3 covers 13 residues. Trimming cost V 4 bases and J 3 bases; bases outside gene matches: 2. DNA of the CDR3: TGCAGCGTTGCTAGCGGGGTAACAGATACGCAGTATTTT. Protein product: CSVASGVTDTQYF.

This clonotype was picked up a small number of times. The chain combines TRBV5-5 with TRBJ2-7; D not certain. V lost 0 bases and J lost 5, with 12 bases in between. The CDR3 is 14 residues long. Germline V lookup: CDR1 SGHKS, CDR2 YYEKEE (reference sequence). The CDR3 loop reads CASSLVFSVHEQYF. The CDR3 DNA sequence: TGTGCCAGCAGCTTGGTATTCAGCGTCCACGAGCAGTACTTC.

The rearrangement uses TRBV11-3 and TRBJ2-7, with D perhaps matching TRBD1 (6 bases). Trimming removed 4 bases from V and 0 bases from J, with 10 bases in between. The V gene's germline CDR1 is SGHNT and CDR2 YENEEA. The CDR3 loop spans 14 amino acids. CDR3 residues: CASSWNRASYEQYF. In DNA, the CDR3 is TGTGCCAGCAGCTGGAACAGGGCCTCCTACGAGCAGTACTTC.

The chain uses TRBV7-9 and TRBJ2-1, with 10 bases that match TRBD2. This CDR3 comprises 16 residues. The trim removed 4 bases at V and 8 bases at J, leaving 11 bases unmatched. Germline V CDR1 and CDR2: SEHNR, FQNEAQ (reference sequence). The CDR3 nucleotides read TGTGCCAGCAGCTCCCTCCGGGCTAGCGGGAGCCATGAGCAGTTCTTC. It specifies CASSSLRASGSHEQFF.

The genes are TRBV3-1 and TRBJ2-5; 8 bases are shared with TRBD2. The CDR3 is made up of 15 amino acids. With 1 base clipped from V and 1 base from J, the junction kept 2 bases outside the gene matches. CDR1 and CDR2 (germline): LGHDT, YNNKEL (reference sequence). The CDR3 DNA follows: TGTGCCAGCAGCCAAGGCGGGAGGAGCCAAGAGACCCAGTACTTC. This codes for CASSQGGRSQETQYF.

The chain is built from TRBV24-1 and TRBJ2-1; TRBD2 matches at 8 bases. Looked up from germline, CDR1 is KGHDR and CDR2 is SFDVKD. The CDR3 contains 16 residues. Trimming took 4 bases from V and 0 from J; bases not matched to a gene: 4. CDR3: CATSDPLAGSYNEQFF. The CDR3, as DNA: TGTGCCACCAGTGACCCCCTAGCGGGCTCCTACAATGAGCAGTTCTTC.

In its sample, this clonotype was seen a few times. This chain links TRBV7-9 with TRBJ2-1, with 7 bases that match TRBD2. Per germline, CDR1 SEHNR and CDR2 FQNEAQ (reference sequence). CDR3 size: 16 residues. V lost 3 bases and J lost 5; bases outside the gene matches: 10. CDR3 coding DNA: TGTGCCAGCAGCTTGGACTGGACTAGTACTGACAATGAGCAGTTCTTC. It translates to CASSLDWTSTDNEQFF.

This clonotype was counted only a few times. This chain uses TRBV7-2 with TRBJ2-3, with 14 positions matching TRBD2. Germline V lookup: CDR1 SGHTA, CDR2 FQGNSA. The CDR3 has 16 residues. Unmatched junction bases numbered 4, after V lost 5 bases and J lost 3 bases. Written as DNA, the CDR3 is TGTGCCAGCAGCACCGGGACTAGCGGGAGTACAGATACGCAGTATTTT. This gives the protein CASSTGTSGSTDTQYF.

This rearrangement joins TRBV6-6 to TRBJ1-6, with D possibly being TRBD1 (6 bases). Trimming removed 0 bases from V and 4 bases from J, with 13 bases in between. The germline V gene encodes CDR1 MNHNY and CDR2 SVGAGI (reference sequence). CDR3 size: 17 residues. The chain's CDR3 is CASSYSLGGAYNSPLHF. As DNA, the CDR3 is TGTGCCAGCAGTTACTCACTGGGGGGGGCTTATAATTCACCCCTCCACTTT.

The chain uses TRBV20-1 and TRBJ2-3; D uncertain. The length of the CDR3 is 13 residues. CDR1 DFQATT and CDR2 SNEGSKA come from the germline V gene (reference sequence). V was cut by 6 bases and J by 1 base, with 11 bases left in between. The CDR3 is CSAPIWGTDTQYF. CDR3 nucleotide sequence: TGCAGTGCCCCGATCTGGGGCACAGATACGCAGTATTTT.

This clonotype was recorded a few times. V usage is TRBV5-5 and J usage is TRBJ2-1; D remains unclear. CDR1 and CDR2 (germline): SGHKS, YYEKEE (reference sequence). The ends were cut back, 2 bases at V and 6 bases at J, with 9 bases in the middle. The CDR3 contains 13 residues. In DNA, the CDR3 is TGTGCCAGCAGCTTAGATACTCCCAATGAGCAGTTCTTC. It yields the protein CASSLDTPNEQFF.

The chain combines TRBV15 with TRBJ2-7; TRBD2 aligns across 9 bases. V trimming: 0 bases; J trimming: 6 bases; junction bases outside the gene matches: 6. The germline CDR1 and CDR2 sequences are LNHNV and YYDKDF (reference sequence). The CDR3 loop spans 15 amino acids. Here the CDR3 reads CATSRDLAGGGEQYF. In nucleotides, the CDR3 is TGTGCCACCAGCAGAGATTTGGCGGGAGGGGGCGAGCAGTACTTC.

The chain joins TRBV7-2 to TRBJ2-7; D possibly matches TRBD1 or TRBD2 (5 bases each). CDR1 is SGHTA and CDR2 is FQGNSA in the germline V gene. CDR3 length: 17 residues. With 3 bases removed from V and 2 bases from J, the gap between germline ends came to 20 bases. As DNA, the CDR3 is TGTGCCAGCAGCTTGACGACCGGGACCCCCATCCCCTACGAGCAGTACTTC. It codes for CASSLTTGTPIPYEQYF.

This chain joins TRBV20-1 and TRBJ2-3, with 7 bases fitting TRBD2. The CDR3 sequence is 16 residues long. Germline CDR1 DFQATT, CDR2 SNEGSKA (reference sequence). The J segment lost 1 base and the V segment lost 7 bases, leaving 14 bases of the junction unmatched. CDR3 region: CSVAPGLAVGTDTQYF. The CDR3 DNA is TGCAGTGTCGCACCAGGGCTAGCGGTTGGCACAGATACGCAGTATTTT.

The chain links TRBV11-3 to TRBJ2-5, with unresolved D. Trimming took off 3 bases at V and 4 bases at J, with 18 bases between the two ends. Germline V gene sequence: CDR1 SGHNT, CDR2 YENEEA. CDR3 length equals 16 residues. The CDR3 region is CASSFGIGYSPETQYF. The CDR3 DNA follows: TGTGCCAGCAGCTTTGGGATCGGGTATTCTCCAGAGACCCAGTACTTC.

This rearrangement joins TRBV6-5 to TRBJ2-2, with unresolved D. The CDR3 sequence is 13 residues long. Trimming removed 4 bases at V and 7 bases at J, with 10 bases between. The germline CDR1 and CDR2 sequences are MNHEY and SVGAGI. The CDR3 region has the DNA TGTGCCAGCAGTTTGTCCGTCGGCGGGGAGCTGTTTTTT. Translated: CASSLSVGGELFF.